The clone carrying this T cell receptor (beta chain) was observed a few times. One junction end disagrees with the germline gene, perhaps due to a read error. These data belong to a study of response to subunit inactivated influenza vaccine. The CDR3 consists of 14 residues. Germline V gene data show CDR1 as SGHTA and CDR2 as FQGNSA. In TCRdb, the RT-PCR reads were re-called with MiXCR into one record per CDR3 protein. The sample carries roughly 570,000 distinct CDR3 sequences, around 15% recorded once. The sample here was PBMCs from blood, taken about 11 days after vaccination. This TCR derives from a man aged 50 to 59 who received an inactivated influenza vaccine. V gene TRBV7-2 combines with J gene TRBJ2-7; D not certain. CDR3 in amino acids: CASSLGALPNGQDF. The CDR3 DNA is TGTGCCAGCAGCTTAGGAGCCCTGCCGAATGGCCAAGATTTC.